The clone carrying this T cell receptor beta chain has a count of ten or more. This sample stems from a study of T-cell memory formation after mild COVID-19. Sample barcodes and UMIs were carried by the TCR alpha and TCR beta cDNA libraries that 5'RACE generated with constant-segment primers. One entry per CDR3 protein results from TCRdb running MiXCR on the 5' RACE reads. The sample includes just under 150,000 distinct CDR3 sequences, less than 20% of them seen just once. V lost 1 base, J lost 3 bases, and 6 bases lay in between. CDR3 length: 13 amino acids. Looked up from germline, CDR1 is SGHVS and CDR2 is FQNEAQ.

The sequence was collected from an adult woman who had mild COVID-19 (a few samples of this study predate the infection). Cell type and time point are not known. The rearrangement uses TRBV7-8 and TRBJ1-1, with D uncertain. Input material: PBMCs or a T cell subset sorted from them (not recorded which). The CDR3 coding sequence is TGTGCCAGCAGCTTAGTTGGGGACACTGAAGCTTTCTTT. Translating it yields CASSLVGDTEAFF.